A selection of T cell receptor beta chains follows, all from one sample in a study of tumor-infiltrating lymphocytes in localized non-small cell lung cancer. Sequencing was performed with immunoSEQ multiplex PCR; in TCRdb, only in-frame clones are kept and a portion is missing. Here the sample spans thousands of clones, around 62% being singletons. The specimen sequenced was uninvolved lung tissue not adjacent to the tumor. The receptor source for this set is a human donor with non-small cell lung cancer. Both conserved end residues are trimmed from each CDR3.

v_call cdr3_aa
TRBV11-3 ASSLALGRVGEQF
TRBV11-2 ASSFGTANTEAF
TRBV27 ASSLSWRRTSGIYNEQF
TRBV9 ASSAHDLGNEQF
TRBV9 ASSVGRYGYT
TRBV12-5 ASGLNYEQY
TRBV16 ASSQEAGGNTGELF
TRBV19 ASSIDRRPLNQPQH
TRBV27 ASSEGLAGLQETQY
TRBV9 ASRGRGSTDTQY
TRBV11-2 ASTPGLAYNEQF
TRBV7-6 ASSPPGITEAF
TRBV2 ASSVKETQY
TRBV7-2 ASSPREPEQF
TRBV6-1 ASNRDRGRYEQY
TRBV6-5 ASRPVIGSVYT
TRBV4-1 ASSQVSGKDTQY
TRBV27 ASRPAAGNEQF
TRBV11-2 ASSPPEAEQY
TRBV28 ASSPGTGVRSEAF
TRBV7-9 ASSLVSGRAYEQY
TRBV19 ASKTQGGQPQH
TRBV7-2 ASRRAGANEKLF
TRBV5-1 ASSVGTGYTETQY
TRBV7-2 ASSRRDRADTQY
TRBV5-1 ASSLVPPTVTSYEQY
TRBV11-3 ASSGRGSEAF
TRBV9 ASSVAASGISYEQY
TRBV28 ASRPRGSDEKLF
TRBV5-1 ASRPNREDQPQH
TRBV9 ASRQGRDTGELF
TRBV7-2 ASSLIPNSNQPQH
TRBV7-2 ASTPGRRTDTQY
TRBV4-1 ASSQESGDEQF
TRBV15 ATSREAGSTDTQY
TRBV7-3 ASSSIPTSGISYEQY
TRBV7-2 ASSLDFGLAGVNEQF
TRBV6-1 ASSEGSPADTQY
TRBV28 ASSLEGHSYEQY
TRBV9 ASSVFGNEQF
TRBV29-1 SVVTVTWNTEAF
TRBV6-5 ATGSGIEAF
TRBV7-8 ASSPGLDNEQF
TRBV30 AWTVNTEAF
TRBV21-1 AHLRGPIYEQY
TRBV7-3 ASSITSGSSETQY